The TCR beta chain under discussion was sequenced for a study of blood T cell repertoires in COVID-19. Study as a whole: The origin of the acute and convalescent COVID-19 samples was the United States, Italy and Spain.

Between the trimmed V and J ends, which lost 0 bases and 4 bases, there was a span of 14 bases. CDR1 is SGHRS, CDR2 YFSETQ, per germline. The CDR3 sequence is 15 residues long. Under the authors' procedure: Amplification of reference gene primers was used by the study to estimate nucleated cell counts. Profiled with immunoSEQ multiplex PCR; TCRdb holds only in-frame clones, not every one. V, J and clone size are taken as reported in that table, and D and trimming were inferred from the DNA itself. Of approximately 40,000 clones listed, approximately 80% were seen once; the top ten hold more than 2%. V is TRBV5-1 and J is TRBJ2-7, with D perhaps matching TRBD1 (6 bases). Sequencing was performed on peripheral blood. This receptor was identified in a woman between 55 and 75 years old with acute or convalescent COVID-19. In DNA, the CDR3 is TGCGCCAGCAGCTTGGGGGACACAGGATATTACGAGCAGTACTTC. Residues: CASSLGDTGYYEQYF.